Sequencing of this T cell receptor (beta chain) was carried out in a study of T cells in Graves' hyperthyroidism and ophthalmopathy. Study overall: Specimen type is peripheral blood, collected at initial diagnosis prior to any treatment. Study-wide results and limits: Blood samples included most of the expanded thyroid clonotypes exceeding 0.001. A model built on 13 V-J features separated ophthalmopathy from stable hyperthyroidism.

Germline V lookup: CDR1 KGHSH, CDR2 LQKENI. Losses at the gene ends were 4 bases for V and 6 bases for J; bases not matched to a gene: 13. The CDR3 is 17 residues long. RNA transcripts gave rise to amplified TCR beta CDR3 regions. The HTBI primer set was used in a first-round RT-PCR of the TCR CDR3. Each CDR3 protein gets one entry after TCRdb re-called the multiplex PCR reads with MiXCR. Altogether 400,000 or so distinct CDR3 sequences are present, about 14% being singletons, with the ten largest covering around 19%. This clonotype was seen ten or more times. The target antigen is unknown. Duration under 3 months, a NOSPECS grade of at least 4, and a Clinical Activity Score of at least 3 characterized the ophthalmopathy patients.

This receptor was obtained from a woman aged 25 to 45 with Graves' ophthalmopathy. The sequencing input was blood. The chain is built from TRBV18 and TRBJ2-7; TRBD1 aligns across 12 bases. The CDR3 protein is CASSLKTTGTGGGEQYF. The CDR3 region has the DNA TGTGCCAGCTCACTAAAGACGACCGGGACAGGGGGCGGCGAGCAGTACTTC.